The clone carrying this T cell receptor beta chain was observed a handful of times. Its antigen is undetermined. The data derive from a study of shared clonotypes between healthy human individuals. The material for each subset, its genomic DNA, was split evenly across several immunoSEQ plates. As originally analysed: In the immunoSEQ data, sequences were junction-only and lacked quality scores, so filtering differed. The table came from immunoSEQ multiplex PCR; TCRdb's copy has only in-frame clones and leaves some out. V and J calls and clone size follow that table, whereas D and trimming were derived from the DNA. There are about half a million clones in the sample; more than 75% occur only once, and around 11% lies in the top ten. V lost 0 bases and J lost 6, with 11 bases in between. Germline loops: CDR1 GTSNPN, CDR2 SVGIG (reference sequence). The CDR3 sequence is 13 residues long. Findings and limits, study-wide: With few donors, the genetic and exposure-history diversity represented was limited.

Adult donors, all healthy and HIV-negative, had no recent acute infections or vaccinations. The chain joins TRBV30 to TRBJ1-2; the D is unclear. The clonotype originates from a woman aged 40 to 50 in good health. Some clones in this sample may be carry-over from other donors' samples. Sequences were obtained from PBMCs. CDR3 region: CAWSVQWANGYTF. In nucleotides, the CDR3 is TGTGCCTGGAGTGTACAATGGGCAAATGGCTACACCTTC.